These 16 T cell receptor beta chains came from one sample sequenced in a study of response to subunit inactivated influenza vaccine. TCRdb fed the RT-PCR reads into MiXCR, producing one record per CDR3 protein. The sample shows about 540,000 distinct CDR3 sequences, 20% to 25% of them seen only once. The same sample was also used in a study of T cells expressing NK-cell markers. That source reports: It was by 5'RACE template switching with UMIs that TCR beta cDNA was made.

Sequencing was performed on CD4+ T cells sorted from PBMCs, taken 12 days after vaccination. Receptor source: a man aged 50 to 60 who received an inactivated influenza vaccine.

This chain connects TRBV28 to TRBJ1-6, with D perhaps TRBD1 (5 bases). This CDR3 region has 14 residues. Trimming pared 4 bases from V and 7 bases from J, leaving 11 bases between. Germline V gene lookup returns CDR1 MDHEN and CDR2 SYDVKM. The CDR3 loop reads CASSSPGINSPLHF. The DNA of the CDR3 is TGTGCCAGCAGTTCTCCAGGGATCAATTCACCCCTCCACTTT. The variable domain in full, completed from reference TRBV28 and TRBJ1-6, reads DVKVTQSSRYLVKRTGEKVFLECVQDMDHENMFWYRQDPGLGLRLIYFSYDVKMKEKGDIPEGYSVSREKKERFSLILESASTNQTSMYLCASSSPGINSPLHFGNGTRLTVT.

This chain links TRBV10-3 with TRBJ2-6, with D uncertain. Germline lookup yields CDR1 ENHRY and CDR2 SYGVKD. The CDR3 is 16 amino acids. Trimming cost V 0 bases and J 2 bases, with 8 bases left between them. This CDR3 reads CAISESETAGANVLTF. The CDR3 nucleotides read TGTGCCATCAGTGAGTCGGAGACGGCTGGGGCCAACGTCCTGACTTTC.

In its sample, this clonotype was seen a few times. This rearrangement joins TRBV12-3 or TRBV12-4 to TRBJ2-7; D perhaps matches TRBD2 (5 bases). The CDR3 spans 14 residues. Trimming shortened V by 3 bases and J by 3 bases, and 12 bases separated the two germline ends. CDR3 sequence reads: CASSFRGMRYEQYF. The CDR3 region has the DNA TGTGCCAGCAGTTTTCGGGGAATGCGCTACGAGCAGTACTTC.

This clonotype came up a few times. The genes are TRBV4-2 and TRBJ2-3, with 8 nucleotides matching TRBD1. V was clipped by 4 bases and J by 0 bases; unmatched bases: 3. Germline V CDR1 and CDR2: LGHNA, YNFKEQ. The CDR3 runs to 15 residues. As DNA, the CDR3 is TGTGCCAGCAGCCGAGACAGGGGAAGCACAGATACGCAGTATTTT. Its translation is CASSRDRGSTDTQYF.

The chain recombines TRBV5-1 with TRBJ2-1; 11 positions agree with TRBD1. Per germline, CDR1 SGHRS and CDR2 YFSETQ. CDR3 size: 15 residues. After removal of 2 bases from V and 6 bases from J, the junction contained 4 bases not matched to a gene. For the CDR3, the DNA is TGCGCCAGCAGCTTCGGACAGGGGGCTTTCAATGAGCAGTTCTTC. This gives the protein CASSFGQGAFNEQFF.

V and J are TRBV5-1 and TRBJ2-3; 16 bases agree with TRBD2. The CDR3 is 17 residues long. Germline lookup yields CDR1 SGHRS and CDR2 YFSETQ. Losses at the gene ends were 4 bases for V and 4 bases for J; bases not matched to a gene: 6. The CDR3 DNA follows: TGCGCCAGCAGCAGCGGGACTAGCGGGAGGGCGGCAGATACGCAGTATTTT. Protein sequence: CASSSGTSGRAADTQYF.

The V gene is TRBV10-2, the J gene TRBJ2-1, with TRBD2 matching 11 bases. CDR1 is WSHSY and CDR2 is SAAADI in the germline V gene. This CDR3 has 19 residues. V lost 10 bases, J lost 6 bases, and 23 bases stayed unmatched. CDR3 residues: CATSRWGSGGANERNEQFF. CDR3 DNA: TGCGCCACCTCCCGGTGGGGTAGCGGGGGGGCGAACGAACGCAATGAGCAGTTCTTC.

The chain joins TRBV24-1 to TRBJ2-7; no clear D gene. This CDR3 is built from 14 residues. Germline lookup yields CDR1 KGHDR and CDR2 SFDVKD. Trimming took off 9 bases at V and 5 bases at J, with 19 bases between the two ends. CDR3 sequence: CATLCRRYNHEQYF. The CDR3 DNA reads as TGTGCCACCCTCTGCCGACGGTACAACCACGAGCAGTACTTC.

This clonotype was recorded a few times. J is TRBJ2-7 and V is TRBV18; TRBD2 is a possible D gene (5 bases). There are 14 residues in the CDR3. The germline V and J ends were trimmed by 3 bases and 7 bases, with 16 bases remaining between them. The germline CDR1 and CDR2 sequences are KGHSH and LQKENI. The CDR3 coding sequence is TGTGCCAGCTCACCGCCGGGAACCGCGACAGAGCAGTACTTC. The encoded protein is CASSPPGTATEQYF. Full variable domain (outside the CDR3, taken from reference TRBV18 and TRBJ2-7): NAGVMQNPRHLVRRRGQEARLRCSPMKGHSHVYWYRQLPEEGLKFMVYLQKENIIDESGMPKERFSAEFPKEGPSILRIQQVVRGDSAAYFCASSPPGTATEQYFGPGTRLTVT.

This chain uses TRBV28 with TRBJ2-1; the match to TRBD2 covers 8 bases. After removal of 5 bases from V and 9 bases from J, the junction contained 12 bases not matched to a gene. CDR3 length: 15 amino acids. Germline lookup yields CDR1 MDHEN and CDR2 SYDVKM. This chain's CDR3 is CASSPSLTSVAEQFF. The CDR3 DNA follows: TGTGCCAGCAGTCCCTCGTTGACTAGCGTGGCTGAGCAGTTCTTC.

V usage is TRBV21-1 and J usage is TRBJ2-1; TRBD1 was called by the table and not checked on the DNA. TRBV21-1 is a pseudogene. The CDR3 has 20 residues. The CDR3 here is CASSKQKSKLPGQDYNEQFF. Written as DNA, the CDR3 is TGTGCCAGCAGCAAACAAAAAAGTAAATTGCCGGGACAGGACTACAATGAGCAGTTCTTC.

The CDR3 DNA is TGTGCCAGCTCACTTCCGGGACTAGGGAGTTACGAGCAGTACTTC. Its translation: CASSLPGLGSYEQYF. This chain links TRBV18 with TRBJ2-7; 8 nucleotides align to TRBD2. V dropped 4 bases and J dropped 4; count of bases not matched to a gene: 9. CDR1 and CDR2 from the germline V gene are KGHSH and LQKENI. This CDR3 is built from 15 residues.

J is TRBJ2-3 and V is TRBV6-5, with D hard to call. Germline V gene data show CDR1 as MNHEY and CDR2 as SVGAGI. The CDR3 covers 13 residues. V dropped 3 bases and J dropped 0 bases, with 4 bases sitting between them. The CDR3 DNA sequence: TGTGCCAGCAGTTATATTAGCACAGATACGCAGTATTTT. Its translation: CASSYISTDTQYF.

This clonotype showed up just a few times. V and J are TRBV5-1 and TRBJ1-2; D gene ambiguous. In germline, CDR1 is SGHRS, CDR2 YFSETQ. This CDR3 has 12 amino acids. Trimming cost V 7 bases and J 5 bases, with 12 bases left between them. CDR3 in amino acids: CASHDPAYGYTF. The DNA for the CDR3 is TGCGCCAGCCACGACCCGGCTTATGGCTACACCTTC.

This clonotype was counted many times. The V call is TRBV20-1, the J call TRBJ1-2; D unclear. The CDR3 length is 16 residues. V shed 1 base and J shed 7 bases, with 22 bases lying between them. Per the germline V gene, CDR1 is DFQATT and CDR2 is SNEGSKA (reference sequence). CDR3 nucleotide sequence: TGCAGTGCTAGAGCCCAAACCCATGGATGGGGAGGTGGCTACACCTTC. It yields the protein CSARAQTHGWGGGYTF.

This clonotype was observed a handful of times. V usage is TRBV21-1 and J usage is TRBJ2-7. TRBV21-1 is a pseudogene locus. The CDR3 has 14 amino acids. The CDR3 DNA follows: TGTGCCAGCAGCAAAGGGCAGCCGGCTTACGAGCAGTACTTC. Translating it yields CASSKGQPAYEQYF.